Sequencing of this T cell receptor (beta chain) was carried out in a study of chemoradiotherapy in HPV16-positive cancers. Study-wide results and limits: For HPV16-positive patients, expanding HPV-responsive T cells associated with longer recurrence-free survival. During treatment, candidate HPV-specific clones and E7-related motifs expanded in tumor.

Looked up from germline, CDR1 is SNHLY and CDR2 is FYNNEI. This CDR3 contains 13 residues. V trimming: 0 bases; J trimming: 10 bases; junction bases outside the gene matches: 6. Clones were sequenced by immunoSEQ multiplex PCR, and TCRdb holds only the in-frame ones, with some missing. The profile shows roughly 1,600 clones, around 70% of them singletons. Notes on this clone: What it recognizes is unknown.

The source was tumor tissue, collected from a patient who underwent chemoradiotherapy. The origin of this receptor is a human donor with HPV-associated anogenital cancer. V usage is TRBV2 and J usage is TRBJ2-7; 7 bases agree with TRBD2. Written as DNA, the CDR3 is TGTGCCAGCAGTGAAGCGCCTAGCGGAGACCAGTACTTC. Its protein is CASSEAPSGDQYF.